The 23 T cell receptor beta chains presented below share a single source sample, sequenced in a study of cytomegalovirus exposure and HLA in healthy donors. In the PCR, 60 Vbeta and 13 Jbeta primers were used. The table came from immunoSEQ multiplex PCR; TCRdb's copy has only in-frame clones and leaves some out. The profile shows about 250,000 clones, about four fifths of them singletons. Sequencing was carried out using PBMCs. The receptor source for this set is a girl aged 2-10 years in good health and CMV-seronegative.

The V gene is TRBV5-1, the J gene TRBJ2-2; D gene ambiguous. V was trimmed by 5 bases and J by 1 base, leaving 15 bases between them. The CDR3 has 16 residues. Germline lookup yields CDR1 SGHRS and CDR2 YFSETQ. The CDR3 spells CASRFLRSLNTGELFF. CDR3 DNA sequence: TGCGCCAGCAGGTTTCTTAGGAGCTTGAACACCGGGGAGCTGTTTTTT.

V is TRBV5-4 and J is TRBJ1-2; D may be TRBD1 (5 bases). The V end lost 1 base, the J end lost 4 bases, and 14 bases lay between the germline ends. Looked up from germline, CDR1 is SGHNT and CDR2 is YYREEE (reference sequence). This CDR3 has 15 residues. The DNA for the CDR3 is TGTGCCAGCAGCTTGTGGGGCAGGCCTCGCTATGGCTACACCTTC. Its protein is CASSLWGRPRYGYTF.

The rearrangement joins TRBV14 to TRBJ2-7, with 9 bases matching TRBD2. There are 14 residues in the CDR3. Germline V gene data show CDR1 as SGHDN and CDR2 as FVKESK. The ends lost 4 bases at V and 2 bases at J; junction bases unmatched: 3. In DNA form, the CDR3 reads TGTGCCAGCAGCCTTGTAGCGGGAGCCTACGAGCAGTACTTC. It codes for CASSLVAGAYEQYF.

The V call is TRBV6-5, the J call TRBJ1-2; possibly TRBD1 for D (6 bases). CDR3 length equals 13 residues. Germline V gives CDR1 MNHEY, CDR2 SVGAGI. Between the trimmed V and J ends, which lost 6 bases and 7 bases, there was a span of 15 bases. CDR3 residues: CASRHPQGFGYTF. CDR3 bases: TGTGCCAGCAGGCATCCACAGGGATTTGGCTACACCTTC.

This clone was counted only a few times. Sequence at one end of the junction differs from germline and may be a read error. CDR3 nucleotides: TGTGCCAGCAGCCAAGATATGGTGCGACAGGGTGAATCTTTCTTT. Its protein product is CASSQDMVRQGESFF. The rearrangement uses TRBV4-2 and TRBJ1-1, with 7 bases lining up with TRBD1. CDR1 and CDR2 from the germline V gene are LGHNA and YNFKEQ. The CDR3 sequence is 15 residues long.

This clone was picked up one time. This rearrangement joins TRBV5-1 to TRBJ2-7, with TRBD1 identical over 9 bases. The CDR3 runs 15 residues. V shed 3 bases, J shed 0 bases, and the junction held 4 bases outside the gene matches. In germline, CDR1 is SGHRS, CDR2 YFSETQ. The DNA for the CDR3 is TGCGCCAGCAGCTCCCGGGACAGGGACTCCTACGAGCAGTACTTC. Protein product: CASSSRDRDSYEQYF.

This clone was seen more than once but under ten times. V gene TRBV7-2 combines with J gene TRBJ1-1; 9 bases align to TRBD1. CDR1 is SGHTA and CDR2 is FQGNSA in the germline V gene. The junction had 8 bases not matched to a gene; V was cut back by 1 base and J by 5 bases. The CDR3 is made up of 16 amino acids. CDR3 region: CASSLGPDRGATEAFF. The CDR3 DNA is TGTGCCAGCAGCTTAGGACCGGACAGGGGAGCAACTGAAGCTTTCTTT.

The chain employs TRBV4-1 and TRBJ2-7, with 8 nucleotides matching TRBD1. In germline, CDR1 is MGHRA, CDR2 YSYEKL. This CDR3 region has 15 residues. With V trimmed by 1 base and J by 3 bases, 5 bases remained unmatched. The CDR3 DNA reads as TGCGCCAGCAGCCAAGCTGGACAGGGAAACTACGAGCAGTACTTC. Amino acids: CASSQAGQGNYEQYF.

This clone turned up a few times. J is TRBJ1-1 and V is TRBV28; 8 bases match TRBD1. The ends lost 6 bases at V and 3 bases at J; junction bases unmatched: 6. The germline CDR1 and CDR2 sequences are MDHEN and SYDVKM. This CDR3 contains 14 residues. The CDR3 sequence: CASRRQGRDTEAFF. DNA of the CDR3: TGTGCCAGCAGAAGACAGGGGCGGGACACTGAAGCTTTCTTT.

This rearrangement joins TRBV28 to TRBJ2-3; 7 bases map to TRBD1. The germline V gene has CDR1 MDHEN and CDR2 SYDVKM. The CDR3 is 15 residues long. V shed 4 bases and J 0 bases; nucleotides not matched to a gene: 4. Written as DNA, the CDR3 is TGTGCCAGCAGTTCTCCGGGACAGAGCACAGATACGCAGTATTTT. Amino acid sequence: CASSSPGQSTDTQYF.

The chain recombines TRBV18 with TRBJ1-3, with TRBD1 matching 8 bases. CDR1 is KGHSH, CDR2 LQKENI, per germline. Germline trimming cut 2 bases from V and 5 bases from J; bases unmatched to any gene: 5. The CDR3 is 15 amino acids. CDR3 residues: CASSPKGQARNTIYF. The DNA for the CDR3 is TGTGCCAGCTCACCAAAGGGACAGGCACGAAACACCATATATTTT.

This clone was counted only a few times. CDR3 nucleotide sequence: TGCGCCAGCAGCACACAAGCGGAGAACTCCTACGAGCAGTACTTC. It yields the protein CASSTQAENSYEQYF. This sequence joins TRBV4-1 and TRBJ2-7; D is perhaps TRBD2 (5 bases). The germline CDR1 and CDR2 sequences are MGHRA and YSYEKL. This CDR3 is built from 15 residues. V lost 5 bases and J 0 bases, leaving 14 bases between the germline ends.

There are a few counts of this clone. This rearrangement joins TRBV28 to TRBJ2-2; no firm D call. The CDR3 length is 16 residues. V was cut by 6 bases and J by 5 bases, with 19 bases left in between. Germline values: CDR1 MDHEN, CDR2 SYDVKM. The CDR3 region has the DNA TGTGCCAGCAGCCCGTTAGATCGACGGAGTACCGGGGAGCTGTTTTTT. Translation: CASSPLDRRSTGELFF.

The V gene is TRBV6-6, the J gene TRBJ2-1; 8 nucleotides agree with TRBD2. CDR3 size: 13 residues. V shed 8 bases and J 5 bases; nucleotides not matched to a gene: 5. CDR1 MNHNY and CDR2 SVGAGI come from the germline V gene (reference sequence). The CDR3 loop reads CASQGTRHNEQFF. The CDR3 coding sequence is TGTGCCAGCCAGGGGACTAGACACAATGAGCAGTTCTTC.

The chain is built from TRBV9 and TRBJ1-2, with TRBD1 as a possible D gene (5 bases). CDR3 size: 13 residues. Germline V CDR1 and CDR2: SGDLS, YYNGEE. Trimming removed 0 bases from V and 2 bases from J, with 5 bases in between. CDR3 sequence: CASSVDRNYGYTF. For the CDR3, the DNA is TGTGCCAGCAGCGTAGACAGGAACTATGGCTACACCTTC.

CDR3 protein: CASSQDMMLQTEAFF. CDR3 nucleotide sequence: TGCGCCAGCAGCCAAGATATGATGTTGCAGACTGAAGCTTTCTTT. The chain employs TRBV4-1 and TRBJ1-1; the D is unclear. V shed 0 bases and J shed 5 bases, with 13 bases lying between them. From germline, CDR1 is MGHRA and CDR2 YSYEKL. This CDR3 region has 15 residues.

The V call is TRBV6-5, the J call TRBJ1-5; a weak D match, TRBD1 (5 bases). The ends were cut back, 6 bases at V and 1 base at J, with 10 bases in the middle. The CDR3 is 14 residues long. Germline V gene lookup returns CDR1 MNHEY and CDR2 SVGAGI. The CDR3 is CASSPDRSNQPQHF. In DNA form, the CDR3 reads TGTGCCAGCAGCCCCGACAGAAGCAATCAGCCCCAGCATTTT.

This clone showed up just once. The chain links TRBV5-1 to TRBJ2-2; weak D call: TRBD1 (6 bases). Germline loops: CDR1 SGHRS, CDR2 YFSETQ. Trimming left V 0 bases short and J 0 bases short, with 12 bases between. CDR3 size: 17 residues. This CDR3 is CASSLVATGTNTGELFF. CDR3 bases: TGCGCCAGCAGCTTGGTGGCCACAGGGACGAACACCGGGGAGCTGTTTTTT. The whole variable domain, remainder taken from reference TRBV5-1 and TRBJ2-2, is KAGVTQTPRYLIKTRGQQVTLSCSPISGHRSVSWYQQTPGQGLQFLFEYFSETQRNKGNFPGRFSGRQFSNSRSEMNVSTLELGDSALYLCASSLVATGTNTGELFFGEGSRLTVL.

The chain is built from TRBV4-1 and TRBJ2-2, with D unclear. V shed 1 base and J shed 6 bases, with 6 bases lying between them. The CDR3 extends over 13 amino acids. Germline assignment: CDR1 MGHRA and CDR2 YSYEKL. CDR3 region: CASSQGSAGELFF. The CDR3 nucleotides are TGCGCCAGCAGCCAAGGCTCAGCCGGGGAGCTGTTTTTT.

The chain links TRBV9 to TRBJ2-7, with TRBD2 identical over 9 bases. Germline loops: CDR1 SGDLS, CDR2 YYNGEE. V was clipped by 0 bases and J by 9 bases; unmatched bases: 10. The CDR3 is made up of 15 amino acids. The CDR3 bases are TGTGCCAGCAGCGTAGGATCTGGCGGGGGGGCCTTGCAGTACTTC. Amino acids: CASSVGSGGGALQYF.

The chain couples TRBV9 to TRBJ2-1; 7 nucleotides line up with TRBD2. The V gene end was trimmed by 3 bases and the J gene end by 4 bases; junction bases not matched to a gene: 13. The CDR3 contains 17 residues. CDR1 and CDR2 (germline): SGDLS, YYNGEE. CDR3 sequence: CASSAFGASGGYNEQFF. The CDR3 coding sequence is TGTGCCAGCAGCGCCTTCGGGGCTAGCGGAGGGTACAATGAGCAGTTCTTC. Based on the CDR3 plus reference TRBV9 and TRBJ2-1, the full variable domain is DSGVTQTPKHLITATGQRVTLRCSPRSGDLSVYWYQQSLDQGLQFLIQYYNGEERAKGNILERFSAQQFPDLHSELNLSSLELGDSALYFCASSAFGASGGYNEQFFGPGTRLTVL.

The sample holds a few counts of this clone. The chain has TRBV11-2 and TRBJ2-1; D not certain. Germline V gene data show CDR1 as SGHAT and CDR2 as FQNNGV. The CDR3 is 12 amino acids. Between the trimmed V and J ends, which lost 2 bases and 8 bases, there was a span of 7 bases. The CDR3 protein is CASSLQRHEQFF. For the CDR3, the DNA is TGTGCCAGCAGCTTACAGCGCCATGAGCAGTTCTTC.

This chain connects TRBV19 to TRBJ1-1; unclear D gene. The V end was cut by 5 bases, the J end by 5 bases, with 21 bases between. The germline V gene encodes CDR1 LNHDA and CDR2 SQIVND (reference sequence). This CDR3 is 16 amino acids long. DNA for the CDR3: TGTGCCAGTAGTCAGGCCTCCTTTGCGTACCAGACTGAAGCTTTCTTT. Its translation: CASSQASFAYQTEAFF.